The present T cell receptor beta chain was sequenced within a study of blood T cells in healthy people across ages. Primed by a sample-barcoded 5' primer and a J-beta primer mix, a second PCR proceeded for 7 to 11 cycles. TCRdb itself ran the 5' RACE reads through MiXCR, one entry per CDR3 protein. The sample holds over a million distinct CDR3 sequences, less than 50% seen once. V trimming: 5 bases; J trimming: 6 bases; junction bases outside the gene matches: 6. Germline V CDR1 and CDR2: SGHTA, FQGTGA. The CDR3 contains 14 residues. The receptor's source is an older woman in good health. This rearrangement joins TRBV7-3 to TRBJ2-1, with 8 bases lining up with TRBD2. Sequences were obtained from blood. CDR3 sequence reads: CASSTSGDINEQFF. The CDR3 nucleotides read TGTGCCAGCAGCACTAGCGGAGACATCAATGAGCAGTTCTTC.